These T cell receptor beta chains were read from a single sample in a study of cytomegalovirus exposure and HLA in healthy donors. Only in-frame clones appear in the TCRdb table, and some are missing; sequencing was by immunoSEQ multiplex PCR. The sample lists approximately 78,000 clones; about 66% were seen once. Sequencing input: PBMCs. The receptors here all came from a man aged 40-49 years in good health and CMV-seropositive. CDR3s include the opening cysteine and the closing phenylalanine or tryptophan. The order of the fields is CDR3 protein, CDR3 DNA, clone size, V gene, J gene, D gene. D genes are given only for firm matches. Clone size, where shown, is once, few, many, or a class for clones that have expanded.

CDR3 protein: CASSLVHLNTEAFF
CDR3 DNA: TGTGCCAGCAGTTTAGTACATTTGAACACTGAAGCTTTCTTT
clone size: once
V gene: TRBV27
J gene: TRBJ1-1
D gene: -

CDR3 protein: CASSQDPAGAGTEAFF
CDR3 DNA: TGCGCCAGCAGCCAAGATCCCGCGGGGGCGGGTACTGAAGCTTTCTTT
clone size: -
V gene: TRBV4-1
J gene: TRBJ1-1
D gene: -

CDR3 protein: CASGKGGVNEQFF
CDR3 DNA: TGCGCCAGCGGGAAAGGGGGGGTCAATGAGCAGTTCTTC
clone size: few
V gene: TRBV5-1
J gene: TRBJ2-1
D gene: -

CDR3 protein: CASSKRQGAYEQYF
CDR3 DNA: TGTGCCAGCAGCAAGCGACAGGGGGCCTACGAGCAGTACTTC
clone size: few
V gene: TRBV7-2
J gene: TRBJ2-7
D gene: TRBD1

CDR3 protein: CARSLAVCPGCSYEQYF
CDR3 DNA: TGTGCCAGAAGCTTAGCTGTATGTCCAGGGTGCTCCTACGAGCAGTACTTC
clone size: -
V gene: TRBV7-5
J gene: TRBJ2-7
D gene: -

CDR3 protein: CAWDQGGPYEQYF
CDR3 DNA: TGTGCCTGGGACCAGGGAGGCCCCTACGAGCAGTACTTC
clone size: -
V gene: TRBV30
J gene: TRBJ2-7
D gene: -

CDR3 protein: CASTLPGGGEAFF
CDR3 DNA: TGTGCCAGTACGCTTCCGGGGGGTGGTGAAGCTTTCTTT
clone size: -
V gene: TRBV19
J gene: TRBJ1-1
D gene: -

CDR3 protein: CASSPTGINQPQHF
CDR3 DNA: TGTGCCAGCAGTCCGACAGGGATAAATCAGCCCCAGCATTTT
clone size: -
V gene: TRBV2
J gene: TRBJ1-5
D gene: TRBD1

CDR3 protein: CASSLVGGVWDFQETQYF
CDR3 DNA: TGTGCCAGCAGCTTGGTGGGCGGTGTATGGGACTTCCAAGAGACCCAGTACTTC
clone size: -
V gene: TRBV5-6
J gene: TRBJ2-5
D gene: -

CDR3 protein: CASSIGVGRTGENTEAFF
CDR3 DNA: TGTGCCAGTAGTATAGGGGTAGGGAGGACAGGAGAGAACACTGAAGCTTTCTTT
clone size: few
V gene: TRBV19
J gene: TRBJ1-1
D gene: TRBD1

CDR3 protein: CSAAGQPQHF
CDR3 DNA: TGCAGTGCTGCGGGGCAGCCCCAGCATTTT
clone size: -
V gene: TRBV20-1
J gene: TRBJ1-5
D gene: -

CDR3 protein: CASTGQTISSYEQYF
CDR3 DNA: TGTGCCAGCACGGGACAGACTATATCCTCCTACGAGCAGTACTTC
clone size: -
V gene: TRBV6-1
J gene: TRBJ2-7
D gene: TRBD1

CDR3 protein: CATSRDLRVTEAFF
CDR3 DNA: TGTGCCACCAGCAGAGATCTGAGGGTCACTGAAGCTTTCTTT
clone size: few
V gene: TRBV15
J gene: TRBJ1-1
D gene: -

CDR3 protein: CASRTSGGQYHEQYF
CDR3 DNA: TGTGCCAGCAGGACTAGCGGGGGCCAGTACCACGAGCAGTACTTC
clone size: -
V gene: TRBV28
J gene: TRBJ2-7
D gene: TRBD2

CDR3 protein: CASSSQRGRELSGANVLTF
CDR3 DNA: TGTGCCAGCAGCTCGCAAAGGGGCAGGGAACTATCCGGGGCCAACGTCCTGACTTTC
clone size: -
V gene: TRBV7-8
J gene: TRBJ2-6
D gene: -

CDR3 protein: CAWSRIAAGGTEAFF
CDR3 DNA: TGTGCCTGGAGTCGGATCGCCGCAGGGGGCACTGAAGCTTTCTTT
clone size: few
V gene: TRBV30
J gene: TRBJ1-1
D gene: TRBD1

CDR3 protein: CASSFSRGLGNTIYF
CDR3 DNA: TGTGCCAGCAGCTTCAGCAGGGGGCTCGGAAACACCATATATTTT
clone size: -
V gene: TRBV7-2
J gene: TRBJ1-3
D gene: TRBD1

CDR3 protein: CASSRDRANTEAFF
CDR3 DNA: TGTGCCAGCTCAAGGGACAGGGCGAACACTGAAGCTTTCTTT
clone size: few
V gene: TRBV18
J gene: TRBJ1-1
D gene: TRBD1

CDR3 protein: CASSLQGEQYF
CDR3 DNA: TGTGCCAGCAGCTTACAGGGCGAGCAGTACTTC
clone size: once
V gene: TRBV11-3
J gene: TRBJ2-7
D gene: -

CDR3 protein: CASSPPDNRATNEKLFF
CDR3 DNA: TGTGCCAGCAGCCCCCCGGATAACAGGGCCACTAATGAAAAACTGTTTTTT
clone size: few
V gene: TRBV7-3
J gene: TRBJ1-4
D gene: -

CDR3 protein: CATSRDLETQYF
CDR3 DNA: TGTGCCACCAGCAGAGATCTCGAGACCCAGTACTTC
clone size: -
V gene: TRBV15
J gene: TRBJ2-5
D gene: -

CDR3 protein: CASSSQGRGGTGELFF
CDR3 DNA: TGTGCCAGCAGCTCACAGGGGCGGGGGGGCACCGGGGAGCTGTTTTTT
clone size: few
V gene: TRBV11-3
J gene: TRBJ2-2
D gene: TRBD2

CDR3 protein: CASSLMGAREQYF
CDR3 DNA: TGTGCCAGCAGCTTAATGGGGGCGCGGGAGCAGTACTTC
clone size: -
V gene: TRBV7-6
J gene: TRBJ2-7
D gene: -

CDR3 protein: CATSRGGSQETQYF
CDR3 DNA: TGTGCCACCAGCAGGGGGGGGAGCCAAGAGACCCAGTACTTC
clone size: once
V gene: TRBV15
J gene: TRBJ2-5
D gene: TRBD2

CDR3 protein: CASLEGAVDTQYF
CDR3 DNA: TGTGCCAGCCTGGAAGGGGCAGTCGATACGCAGTATTTT
clone size: -
V gene: TRBV6-6
J gene: TRBJ2-3
D gene: -

CDR3 protein: CASSEPGVYEQYF
CDR3 DNA: TGTGCCAGCAGTGAGCCGGGTGTGTACGAGCAGTACTTC
clone size: -
V gene: TRBV6-1
J gene: TRBJ2-7
D gene: -

CDR3 protein: CASSVGVVAGGNTEAFF
CDR3 DNA: TGTGCCAGCAGCGTAGGTGTAGTAGCAGGGGGCAACACTGAAGCTTTCTTT
clone size: -
V gene: TRBV9
J gene: TRBJ1-1
D gene: TRBD1

CDR3 protein: CASSYGAGPPNTEAFF
CDR3 DNA: TGTGCCAGCAGTTATGGGGCAGGCCCCCCGAACACTGAAGCTTTCTTT
clone size: -
V gene: TRBV6-5
J gene: TRBJ1-1
D gene: -

CDR3 protein: CASRTPLGGAVEQFF
CDR3 DNA: TGTGCCAGCAGGACCCCTCTGGGGGGGGCAGTTGAGCAGTTCTTC
clone size: -
V gene: TRBV6-1
J gene: TRBJ2-1
D gene: -

CDR3 protein: CASSLNRGGLDTQYF
CDR3 DNA: TGTGCCAGCAGTCTAAACCGGGGGGGCCTGGATACGCAGTATTTT
clone size: -
V gene: TRBV6-6
J gene: TRBJ2-3
D gene: TRBD2

CDR3 protein: CAWNTDSGSEKLFF
CDR3 DNA: TGTGCCTGGAATACGGATTCCGGGTCAGAAAAACTGTTTTTT
clone size: few
V gene: TRBV30
J gene: TRBJ1-4
D gene: -

CDR3 protein: CASSSTSGDTDTQYF
CDR3 DNA: TGTGCCAGCAGTTCTACTAGCGGCGACACAGATACGCAGTATTTT
clone size: few
V gene: TRBV6-5
J gene: TRBJ2-3
D gene: TRBD2

CDR3 protein: CASSYSSGTDSYEQYF
CDR3 DNA: TGTGCCAGCAGTTACTCATCCGGGACAGATTCCTACGAGCAGTACTTC
clone size: -
V gene: TRBV6-6
J gene: TRBJ2-7
D gene: TRBD1

CDR3 protein: CASSQQGTSVGEQYF
CDR3 DNA: TGTGCCAGCAGCCAACAGGGGACTAGCGTAGGCGAGCAGTACTTC
clone size: once
V gene: TRBV4-2
J gene: TRBJ2-7
D gene: TRBD2

CDR3 protein: CASRADRGSEQYF
CDR3 DNA: TGTGCCAGCAGGGCCGACAGGGGATCCGAGCAGTACTTC
clone size: -
V gene: TRBV6-5
J gene: TRBJ2-7
D gene: TRBD1

CDR3 protein: CASSLSGDGELFF
CDR3 DNA: TGTGCCAGCAGCCTTAGCGGGGACGGGGAGCTGTTTTTT
clone size: few
V gene: TRBV6-1
J gene: TRBJ2-2
D gene: TRBD2

CDR3 protein: CASSQEWTGEGSPLHF
CDR3 DNA: TGCGCCAGCAGCCAAGAATGGACCGGGGAAGGTTCACCCCTCCACTTT
clone size: -
V gene: TRBV4-1
J gene: TRBJ1-6
D gene: -

CDR3 protein: CASSSRTGNQPQHF
CDR3 DNA: TGTGCCAGCAGCTCTCGGACAGGGAATCAGCCCCAGCATTTT
clone size: -
V gene: TRBV5-5
J gene: TRBJ1-5
D gene: TRBD1

CDR3 protein: CATRDRGREKLFF
CDR3 DNA: TGTGCCACCCGGGACAGGGGTCGTGAAAAACTGTTTTTT
clone size: -
V gene: TRBV6-6
J gene: TRBJ1-4
D gene: TRBD1

CDR3 protein: CASMEGGEQYF
CDR3 DNA: TGTGCCAGCATGGAGGGGGGGGAGCAGTACTTC
clone size: -
V gene: TRBV6-1
J gene: TRBJ2-7
D gene: -

CDR3 protein: CASNPEDRVGYTF
CDR3 DNA: TGTGCCAGCAACCCTGAGGACAGGGTTGGCTACACCTTC
clone size: -
V gene: TRBV28
J gene: TRBJ1-2
D gene: TRBD1

CDR3 protein: CASTFLQGNQLQHF
CDR3 DNA: TGTGCCAGTACCTTCCTACAGGGGAATCAGCTCCAGCATTTT
clone size: -
V gene: TRBV19
J gene: TRBJ1-5
D gene: TRBD1

CDR3 protein: CASSYFPRETQYF
CDR3 DNA: TGTGCCAGCAGTTATTTCCCGCGAGAGACCCAGTACTTC
clone size: once
V gene: TRBV6-5
J gene: TRBJ2-5
D gene: -

CDR3 protein: CAWRMGPNTEAFF
CDR3 DNA: TGTGCCTGGAGAATGGGCCCTAACACTGAAGCTTTCTTT
clone size: -
V gene: TRBV30
J gene: TRBJ1-1
D gene: -

CDR3 protein: CASRPGGMAQHF
CDR3 DNA: TGTGCCAGCAGACCGGGAGGCATGGCCCAGCATTTT
clone size: -
V gene: TRBV6-6
J gene: TRBJ1-5
D gene: -

CDR3 protein: CASSPTGNGNQPQHF
CDR3 DNA: TGTGCCAGCTCACCAACAGGGAACGGCAATCAGCCCCAGCATTTT
clone size: few
V gene: TRBV18
J gene: TRBJ1-5
D gene: -

CDR3 protein: CASSPDPTGFYEQYF
CDR3 DNA: TGTGCCAGCAGTCCCGACCCTACGGGGTTTTACGAGCAGTACTTC
clone size: few
V gene: TRBV6-5
J gene: TRBJ2-7
D gene: -

CDR3 protein: CASSGRDSSSNQEQYF
CDR3 DNA: TGTGCCAGCAGCGGACGGGACAGCTCCTCTAACCAGGAGCAGTACTTC
clone size: -
V gene: TRBV4-2
J gene: TRBJ2-7
D gene: TRBD1

CDR3 protein: CASSRGTGVPEAFF
CDR3 DNA: TGCGCCAGCAGCCGCGGGACAGGGGTTCCTGAAGCTTTCTTT
clone size: -
V gene: TRBV5-1
J gene: TRBJ1-1
D gene: TRBD1

CDR3 protein: CASSLGVTSGQETQYF
CDR3 DNA: TGTGCCAGCAGCTTGGGCGTAACTAGCGGACAAGAGACCCAGTACTTC
clone size: -
V gene: TRBV5-6
J gene: TRBJ2-5
D gene: TRBD2

CDR3 protein: CASSLGVAGGRGTTQYF
CDR3 DNA: TGTGCCAGCAGCTTGGGGGTAGCGGGGGGCCGGGGGACGACCCAGTACTTC
clone size: -
V gene: TRBV5-4
J gene: TRBJ2-5
D gene: TRBD2

CDR3 protein: CASSITTGVADTQYF
CDR3 DNA: TGTGCCAGCAGCATAACGACAGGGGTGGCAGATACGCAGTATTTT
clone size: -
V gene: TRBV9
J gene: TRBJ2-3
D gene: TRBD1

CDR3 protein: CASSSMRDTEAFF
CDR3 DNA: TGTGCCAGCAGTTCGATGAGGGACACTGAAGCTTTCTTT
clone size: few
V gene: TRBV7-2
J gene: TRBJ1-1
D gene: -

CDR3 protein: CASSLELNTEAFF
CDR3 DNA: TGTGCCAGCAGCTTAGAGCTGAACACTGAAGCTTTCTTT
clone size: -
V gene: TRBV7-9
J gene: TRBJ1-1
D gene: -

CDR3 protein: CASSRGRGVYEQFF
CDR3 DNA: TGCGCCAGCAGTCGGGGCAGGGGAGTTTATGAGCAGTTCTTC
clone size: -
V gene: TRBV5-1
J gene: TRBJ2-1
D gene: -

CDR3 protein: CASTGQTNYGYTF
CDR3 DNA: TGTGCCAGCACGGGACAGACCAACTATGGCTACACCTTC
clone size: few
V gene: TRBV2
J gene: TRBJ1-2
D gene: TRBD1

CDR3 protein: CAWSVRGQKLFF
CDR3 DNA: TGTGCCTGGAGTGTTCGAGGGCAGAAACTGTTTTTT
clone size: -
V gene: TRBV30
J gene: TRBJ1-4
D gene: -

CDR3 protein: CASSPKLVRQGGEKLFF
CDR3 DNA: TGTGCCAGCAGCCCCAAACTGGTTAGACAGGGCGGCGAAAAACTGTTTTTT
clone size: -
V gene: TRBV9
J gene: TRBJ1-4
D gene: TRBD1

CDR3 protein: CASSKARRGKNYGYTF
CDR3 DNA: TGTGCCAGCAGCAAAGCGCGAAGGGGCAAGAACTATGGCTACACCTTC
clone size: -
V gene: TRBV21-1
J gene: TRBJ1-2
D gene: -